The T cell receptor beta chain described here comes from a study of T cell changes during pregnancy in multiple sclerosis. CDR1 is GTSNPN and CDR2 is SVGIG in the germline V gene (reference sequence). The CDR3 has 12 amino acids. Trimming left V 0 bases short and J 4 bases short, with 6 bases between. The protocol was immunoSEQ multiplex PCR, while the TCRdb copy is restricted to in-frame clones and leaves out a portion. The data hold about 110,000 clones, with 80% to 95% observed a single time. Material: peripheral blood, obtained in the third trimester of pregnancy. The receptor was isolated from a female donor with multiple sclerosis, enrolled in a pregnancy study. The V gene is TRBV30, the J gene TRBJ1-1; no clear D gene. The CDR3 protein is CAWSVGSTEAFF. The DNA of the CDR3 is TGTGCCTGGAGTGTGGGGAGCACTGAAGCTTTCTTT.